This T cell receptor beta chain is from a study of blood T cell repertoires in COVID-19. Study at large: From T cells, B-cell-depleted T cells, or PBMCs came the material, which was cDNA or gDNA.

Method: immunoSEQ multiplex PCR; TCRdb's copy keeps in-frame clones and lacks some. The top ten hold about 3.3% of the sample, which has approximately 190,000 clones, roughly 84% seen once. In assigning cohorts, the study relied on participant-reported clinical history. Trimming took 1 base from V and 0 from J, leaving 13 bases between them. The CDR3 contains 17 residues. CDR1 SGHTA and CDR2 FQGNSA come from the germline V gene. The sequence was obtained from a woman younger than 45 who had been exposed to COVID-19. The rearrangement uses TRBV7-2 and TRBJ1-5; D gene ambiguous. Sequencing input: PBMCs or T cells enriched from blood (not recorded which). DNA for the CDR3: TGTGCCAGCAGCTTAGACATCACAGCTTATAGCAATCAGCCCCAGCATTTT. Translation gives CASSLDITAYSNQPQHF.